This TCR beta chain was profiled in a study of blood T cell repertoires in COVID-19. Study overall: Acute-phase and convalescent COVID-19 samples originated in the United States, Italy and Spain.

As handled by the study authors: Nucleated cell number was recorded as an estimate derived from reference gene primer amplification. TCRdb keeps only in-frame clones here, not all; method: immunoSEQ multiplex PCR. Clone size and V and J calls were adopted from that table, with D and trimming inferred from the DNA. This sample has 250,000 or so clones; more than 75% occur once, and the top ten carry approximately 6.6%. CDR3 length: 14 amino acids. This clone occurred a few times. The study recruited people aged 18 to 89 years across about two dozen US areas. Up to 2 weeks before entering the study, exposed participants had met a COVID-19 case.

The chain has TRBV12-2 and TRBJ2-1; TRBD1 is taken as the D call from the table, unchecked against the DNA. TRBV12-2 is an annotated pseudogene. The specimen was PBMCs or T cells enriched from blood (not recorded which). This TCR came from a woman in her forties or fifties who had been exposed to COVID-19. The CDR3 here is CASRWGQEYNEQFF. CDR3 DNA sequence: TGTGCAAGTCGCTGGGGACAGGAGTACAATGAGCAGTTCTTC.